This T cell receptor (beta chain) derives from a study of identical twins. Study-wide points: Within cord blood, abundant beta clonotypes carried fewer insertions, but memory repertoires showed no such trend.

This clonotype showed up just a few times. What it binds is not known. CDR3 length equals 14 residues. The ends lost 6 bases at V and 7 bases at J; junction bases unmatched: 7. It was template switching that added a universal primer site, and there were unique molecular identifiers on the cDNA. MiXCR, applied by TCRdb to the 5' RACE reads, yields one record per CDR3 protein. The data hold some 500,000 distinct CDR3 sequences, with 13% to 15% observed a single time. These data also featured in a second study, about yellow fever vaccine responses in identical twins.

The source is a woman younger than 35 in good health. The sequenced material came from CD4+ T cells sorted from blood. This chain connects TRBV12-3 or TRBV12-4 to TRBJ1-4, with 8 nucleotides matching TRBD1. The CDR3 spells CASSGQGESEKLFF. CDR3 nucleotide sequence: TGTGCCAGCAGCGGACAGGGAGAGAGTGAAAAACTGTTTTTT.